These 11 T cell receptor beta chains came from one sample sequenced in a study of shared clonotypes between healthy human individuals. Measured with immunoSEQ multiplex PCR; TCRdb has only the in-frame clones, and not every one. The sample yields 2,500,000 or so clones, roughly nine tenths seen once. The specimen was naive CD4+ T cells sorted from blood. Subset of the sample: CD45RA+ positively selected. These TCRs come from a man aged 18 to 35 in good health.

The chain carries TRBV28 and TRBJ1-4; 7 nucleotides line up with TRBD1. The V and J ends lost 4 bases and 5 bases, in that order; junction bases with no gene match: 4. The CDR3 is 14 residues long. Germline CDR1 MDHEN, CDR2 SYDVKM. CDR3 region: CASSYRGKNEKLFF. The CDR3 DNA sequence: TGTGCCAGCAGTTACAGGGGAAAGAATGAAAAACTGTTTTTT.

The V call is TRBV5-4, the J call TRBJ2-3; no definite D call. Per germline, CDR1 SGHNT and CDR2 YYREEE (reference sequence). V lost 0 bases to trimming and J lost 2 bases, with 7 bases between them. The CDR3 loop spans 14 amino acids. The CDR3 DNA sequence: TGTGCCAGCAGCTTGGATTCCGACACAGATACGCAGTATTTT. Translation gives CASSLDSDTDTQYF.

The J gene is TRBJ2-5, the V gene TRBV5-6; a possible D gene is TRBD1 (7 bases). Germline lookup yields CDR1 SGHDT and CDR2 YYEEEE. The V gene lost 4 bases and the J gene lost 5 bases, with 15 bases spanning the gap. CDR3 size: 14 residues. CDR3: CASSPPQGRETQYF. CDR3 nucleotides: TGTGCCAGCAGCCCCCCACAGGGGAGGGAGACCCAGTACTTC.

The chain is built from TRBV7-9 and TRBJ2-7; the D gene is possibly TRBD2 (6 bases). Germline assignment: CDR1 SEHNR and CDR2 FQNEAQ (reference sequence). With 2 bases removed from V and 2 bases from J, the gap between germline ends came to 13 bases. This CDR3 comprises 15 residues. The CDR3 here is CASSLQGGTTYEQYF. Written as DNA, the CDR3 is TGTGCCAGCAGCTTACAGGGCGGGACCACCTACGAGCAGTACTTC.

The chain recombines TRBV19 with TRBJ2-2, with TRBD2 matching over 13 bases. V gave up 5 bases and J gave up 6 bases; unmatched junction bases: 3. CDR3 length: 15 amino acids. The germline CDR1 and CDR2 sequences are LNHDA and SQIVND (reference sequence). CDR3 sequence reads: CASSWTSGSSGELFF. CDR3 bases: TGTGCCAGTAGTTGGACTAGCGGGAGCTCCGGGGAGCTGTTTTTT.

The chain has TRBV6-1 and TRBJ2-7, with D perhaps matching TRBD1 or TRBD2 (6 bases each). The CDR3 spans 15 residues. Germline V gene lookup returns CDR1 MNHNS and CDR2 SASEGT. The V end lost 8 bases, the J end lost 7 bases, and 24 bases lay between the germline ends. CDR3 DNA: TGTGCCAGCTCAAACGACCGATTAAGGGGGGATGAGCAGTACTTC. Translated, it gives CASSNDRLRGDEQYF.

Worth noting for this clone: The same CDR3 can be traced to other DNA sequences in this sample. The V call is TRBV18, the J call TRBJ2-5, with no clear D. The CDR3 is made up of 12 amino acids. Trimming removed 3 bases at V and 4 bases at J, with 6 bases between. Germline CDR1 reads KGHSH; CDR2 reads LQKENI. The CDR3: CASSPLRETQYF. In nucleotides, the CDR3 is TGTGCCAGCTCACCTCTAAGAGAGACCCAGTACTTC.

Only one count was recorded for this clone. The chain recombines TRBV5-6 with TRBJ2-2; D is ambiguous. V lost 0 bases and J lost 6, with 3 bases in between. The CDR3 is made up of 12 amino acids. Per the germline V gene, CDR1 is SGHDT and CDR2 is YYEEEE. The CDR3 here is CASSLVPGELFF. CDR3 DNA: TGTGCCAGCAGCTTGGTCCCCGGGGAGCTGTTTTTT.

This clone was observed a few times. Other nucleotide sequences in the sample specify the same CDR3. V usage is TRBV18 and J usage is TRBJ1-1; D gene uncertain. The CDR3 contains 12 residues. The V gene's germline CDR1 is KGHSH and CDR2 LQKENI. The V end was cut by 2 bases, the J end by 1 base, with 2 bases between. CDR3 DNA: TGTGCCAGCTCACCATCGAACACTGAAGCTTTCTTT. Its translation is CASSPSNTEAFF.

The chain joins TRBV19 to TRBJ2-4, with 12 bases that match TRBD2. The CDR3 loop spans 14 amino acids. The germline V gene has CDR1 LNHDA and CDR2 SQIVND (reference sequence). V lost 5 bases and J lost 7; bases outside the gene matches: 3. In DNA, the CDR3 is TGTGCCAGTAGTGAGGGGACTAGCGGGAACATTCAGTACTTC. Translated, it gives CASSEGTSGNIQYF.

J is TRBJ2-3 and V is TRBV6-6; D uncertain. The CDR3 runs to 13 residues. Trimming removed 4 bases at V and 5 bases at J, with 10 bases between. In germline, CDR1 is MNHNY, CDR2 SVGAGI (reference sequence). CDR3 region: CASSSPPQDTQYF. The DNA of the CDR3 is TGTGCCAGCAGTTCGCCGCCCCAAGATACGCAGTATTTT.